This TCR beta chain was obtained from a study of T cell responses to AZD1222 COVID-19 vaccine. Study-level information: Analysis merged second doses at about 4 or about 12 weeks. Study conclusions and caveats: Donors in the cohort were predominantly white British and more often female, and clonal diversity was possibly underestimated. Spike-wide coverage was observed for vaccine-associated CD4 TCRs, with dominant responses at 160-218 and 743-854.

Produced via immunoSEQ multiplex PCR; TCRdb's table is partial and in-frame only. The table has 84,000 or so clones, over 70% seen once; the top ten hold roughly 16%. Germline V lookup: CDR1 MDHEN, CDR2 SYDVKM. V was shortened by 6 bases and J by 2 bases, with 16 bases between the two germline ends. The CDR3 has 15 residues. In regard to this clone: Antigen unknown.

This receptor was taken from an adult in good health. This chain uses TRBV28 with TRBJ1-1; D remains ambiguous. This specimen was peripheral blood, taken on day 0 of AZD1222 vaccination. For the CDR3, the DNA is TGTGCCAGCAGGCCTGCTTTGACGGCTAACACTGAAGCTTTCTTT. Its protein product is CASRPALTANTEAFF.